This TCR beta chain was recovered during a study of technical replicates of blood from a few donors. Trimming took 4 bases from V and 1 from J; bases not matched to a gene: 4. This CDR3 contains 14 residues. Germline assignment: CDR1 MNHEY and CDR2 SMNVEV (reference sequence). The method was immunoSEQ multiplex PCR; TCRdb's version includes in-frame clones alone and lacks a portion of them. The sample lists approximately 50,000 clones, 70% to 90% occurring once. Material: PBMCs. The clonotype comes from a human donor in good health. Some clones in this sample may be carry-over from other donors' samples. This chain links TRBV27 with TRBJ2-7, with 7 bases fitting TRBD1. In DNA, the CDR3 is TGTGCCAGCAGTTCGGGACAGAGGTCCTACGAGCAGTACTTC. This codes for CASSSGQRSYEQYF.